A single sample is the source of the 28 T cell receptor beta chains below, sequenced in a study of blood T cells in healthy people across ages. A J-beta primer mix and a sample-barcoded 5' primer were used in a second PCR of about 7 to 12 cycles. TCRdb re-called the 5' RACE reads with MiXCR, one entry per CDR3 protein. In the table there are approximately 820,000 distinct CDR3 sequences, 44% of which are singletons. Source material: blood. The receptors stem from a man between 60 and 70 years old in good health.

This chain's CDR3 is CASSLSREKLFF. CDR3 coding DNA: TGTGCCAGCAGCTTATCTCGAGAAAAACTGTTTTTT. This chain connects TRBV7-2 to TRBJ1-4; D uncertain. The CDR3 has 12 amino acids. Germline lookup yields CDR1 SGHTA and CDR2 FQGNSA. The V end was cut by 2 bases, the J end by 8 bases, with 6 bases between. Full variable domain (remainder filled in from reference TRBV7-2 and TRBJ1-4): GAGVSQSPSNKVTEKGKDVELRCDPISGHTALYWYRQSLGQGLEFLIYFQGNSAPDKSGLPSDRFSAERTGGSVSTLTIQRTQQEDSAVYLCASSLSREKLFFGSGTQLSVL.

This clonotype was counted a few times. This chain connects TRBV28 to TRBJ2-7, with D hard to call. The DNA end favors TRBJ2-5, so the J call may be wrong. CDR3 length: 13 residues. From germline, CDR1 is MDHEN and CDR2 SYDVKM. CDR3 amino acids: CASSLTGFETQYF. The CDR3 DNA follows: TGTGCCAGCAGTTTAACTGGGTTCGAGACCCAGTACTTC.

The CDR3 protein is CATSRKSGGVYNEQFF. Here the CDR3 DNA reads TGTGCCACCAGCAGAAAAAGCGGGGGGGTTTACAATGAGCAGTTCTTC. The V gene is TRBV15, the J gene TRBJ2-1, with TRBD2 matching over 10 bases. The germline V gene encodes CDR1 LNHNV and CDR2 YYDKDF (reference sequence). CDR3 length: 16 residues. V lost 2 bases to trimming and J lost 4 bases; unmatched junction nucleotides: 5.

The chain is built from TRBV7-2 and TRBJ1-1, with D perhaps TRBD1 (6 bases). Germline-derived CDR1 and CDR2 are SGHTA and FQGNSA. The V and J ends lost 1 base and 1 base respectively, with 13 bases between them. The length of the CDR3 is 16 residues. CDR3 amino acids: CASSLVAGAKNTEAFF. The CDR3 DNA follows: TGTGCCAGCAGCTTAGTGGCAGGGGCAAAGAACACTGAAGCTTTCTTT. The whole variable domain, remainder taken from reference TRBV7-2 and TRBJ1-1, is GAGVSQSPSNKVTEKGKDVELRCDPISGHTALYWYRQSLGQGLEFLIYFQGNSAPDKSGLPSDRFSAERTGGSVSTLTIQRTQQEDSAVYLCASSLVAGAKNTEAFFGQGTRLTVV.

The J gene is TRBJ2-5, the V gene TRBV30; possibly TRBD1 for D (7 bases). CDR3 length: 15 amino acids. The germline V gene has CDR1 GTSNPN and CDR2 SVGIG (reference sequence). V lost 4 bases and J 2 bases, leaving 17 bases between the germline ends. Here the CDR3 reads CAWNVGGQRQETQYF. Here the CDR3 DNA reads TGTGCCTGGAACGTGGGGGGACAGAGGCAAGAGACCCAGTACTTC.

The chain is built from TRBV2 and TRBJ2-3, with D perhaps TRBD1 or TRBD2 (5 bases each). The ends were cut back, 7 bases at V and 2 bases at J, with 25 bases in the middle. Germline V CDR1 and CDR2: SNHLY, FYNNEI. The CDR3 has 18 residues. The CDR3 DNA is TGTGCCAGCACCGCGCTCTCTGGGACCCTAACGATCACAGATACGCAGTATTTT. It specifies CASTALSGTLTITDTQYF.

CDR3 sequence: CASSANFQSEAFF. The CDR3 coding sequence is TGTGCCAGCAGCGCGAACTTTCAGAGTGAAGCTTTCTTT. The V call is TRBV9, the J call TRBJ1-1; D is ambiguous. V was clipped by 3 bases and J by 7 bases, with 13 bases between them. CDR3 length: 13 amino acids. Looked up from germline, CDR1 is SGDLS and CDR2 is YYNGEE.

The genes are TRBV9 and TRBJ2-5, with D possibly matching TRBD1 (6 bases). This CDR3 contains 15 residues. Per germline, CDR1 SGDLS and CDR2 YYNGEE. V dropped 0 bases and J dropped 11 bases, with 20 bases sitting between them. The CDR3 nucleotides read TGTGCCAGCAGCGTAGCTGGAACAGGGTTAGATGAGCAGTACTTC. Its protein is CASSVAGTGLDEQYF.

This clonotype was picked up a small number of times. V gene TRBV6-5 combines with J gene TRBJ1-2; D is possibly TRBD1 (6 bases). The CDR3 sequence is 14 residues long. Germline lookup yields CDR1 MNHEY and CDR2 SVGAGI. Trimming left V 4 bases short and J 1 base short, with 10 bases between. The CDR3 DNA follows: TGTGCCAGCAGTTCCCGGACAGTTAACTATGGCTACACCTTC. This sequence encodes CASSSRTVNYGYTF.

This chain joins TRBV28 and TRBJ2-2; D may match TRBD1 or TRBD2 (5 bases each). CDR3 length: 16 amino acids. The ends were cut back, 6 bases at V and 4 bases at J, with 18 bases in the middle. Germline V gene sequence: CDR1 MDHEN, CDR2 SYDVKM. In DNA form, the CDR3 reads TGTGCCAGCAGCGACGGGACCAGGCTGATCACCGGGGAGCTGTTTTTT. Amino acid sequence: CASSDGTRLITGELFF.

This clonotype was seen more than once but under ten times. The chain carries TRBV12-3 or TRBV12-4 and TRBJ2-1; D is possibly TRBD2 (5 bases). The CDR3 loop spans 13 amino acids. The ends were cut back, 7 bases at V and 6 bases at J, with 13 bases in the middle. Written as DNA, the CDR3 is TGTGCCAGCAAGCGGCTTCCCCTCAATGAGCAGTTCTTC. Protein product: CASKRLPLNEQFF.

This clonotype has ten or more counts. The chain recombines TRBV20-1 with TRBJ2-1, with D perhaps matching TRBD1 (5 bases). This CDR3 spans 14 amino acids. Germline CDR1 is DFQATT and CDR2 is SNEGSKA (reference sequence). V lost 2 bases and J lost 8, with 16 bases in between. CDR3 amino acids: CSARLVGPLDEQFF. CDR3 nucleotides: TGCAGTGCTAGATTGGTGGGGCCTCTAGATGAGCAGTTCTTC.

V is TRBV20-1 and J is TRBJ2-7, with D perhaps assigned TRBD1 or TRBD2 (5 bases each). In germline, CDR1 is DFQATT, CDR2 SNEGSKA (reference sequence). Deletions cut 4 bases from V and 0 bases from J, with 19 bases between. The CDR3 sequence is 16 residues long. This CDR3 is CSATMQGWGSSYEQYF. The DNA for the CDR3 is TGCAGTGCTACCATGCAAGGGTGGGGGAGCTCCTACGAGCAGTACTTC.

Only a few counts were recorded for this clonotype. The chain couples TRBV5-1 to TRBJ2-1, with D possibly being TRBD1 (5 bases). The length of the CDR3 is 15 residues. The V gene's germline CDR1 is SGHRS and CDR2 YFSETQ. Trimming left V 3 bases short and J 5 bases short, with 15 bases between. The CDR3 protein is CASSWTPTLNNEQFF. Here the CDR3 DNA reads TGCGCCAGCAGCTGGACACCTACCCTTAACAATGAGCAGTTCTTC.

This clonotype was counted ten times or more. This chain joins TRBV11-2 and TRBJ2-1; D remains ambiguous. CDR1 is SGHAT and CDR2 is FQNNGV in the germline V gene. This CDR3 contains 13 residues. The germline V and J ends were trimmed by 5 bases and 5 bases, with 10 bases remaining between them. The CDR3: CASSPRTNNEQFF. The CDR3, as DNA: TGTGCCAGCAGCCCAAGGACGAACAATGAGCAGTTCTTC.

There are a few counts of this clonotype. The chain employs TRBV7-9 and TRBJ2-5, with 9 bases matching TRBD1. The CDR3 is 15 amino acids. V was clipped by 5 bases and J by 4 bases; unmatched bases: 8. Germline V CDR1 and CDR2: SEHNR, FQNEAQ (reference sequence). Here the CDR3 DNA reads TGTGCCAGCAGCCCCAGGGACAGGGTCGGAGAGACCCAGTACTTC. Residues: CASSPRDRVGETQYF.

The chain employs TRBV16 and TRBJ2-1; D is possibly TRBD1 or TRBD2 (5 bases each). Germline-derived CDR1 and CDR2 are KGHSY and FQNENV. The V and J ends lost 1 base and 7 bases respectively, with 11 bases between them. The CDR3 consists of 14 residues. In nucleotides, the CDR3 is TGTGCCAGCAGCCAATGGGGGAGAGGAAATGAGCAGTTCTTC. This sequence encodes CASSQWGRGNEQFF.

V is TRBV6-2 or TRBV6-3 and J is TRBJ2-6; D call uncertain. The V gene's germline CDR1 is MNHEY and CDR2 SVGEGT. V was trimmed by 4 bases and J by 0 bases, leaving 10 bases between them. The CDR3 is 16 amino acids. Here the CDR3 DNA reads TGTGCCAGCAGTTTCGCGGAGAGCTCTGGGGCCAACGTCCTGACTTTC. It encodes CASSFAESSGANVLTF.

This clonotype has a count of ten or more. The chain carries TRBV5-5 and TRBJ1-4, with 10 nucleotides matching TRBD1. This CDR3 is 16 amino acids long. With V trimmed by 5 bases and J by 7 bases, 11 bases remained unmatched. Germline lookup yields CDR1 SGHKS and CDR2 YYEKEE (reference sequence). The CDR3 DNA reads as TGTGCCAGCAGGTCGGGACAGGGGATCTACGGTGAAAAACTGTTTTTT. This codes for CASRSGQGIYGEKLFF.

J is TRBJ2-7 and V is TRBV2; possible D gene TRBD1, 6 bases. The CDR3 consists of 15 residues. The ends were cut back, 0 bases at V and 3 bases at J, with 12 bases in the middle. Germline V gene lookup returns CDR1 SNHLY and CDR2 FYNNEI. The CDR3 DNA reads TGTGCCAGCAGTGAAGCCCTCCAGACAGGCTACGAGCAGTACTTC. Protein sequence: CASSEALQTGYEQYF.

CDR3 nucleotide sequence: TGCAGTGCTAGACAGTTAACAGAGACCCAGTACTTC. This translates into CSARQLTETQYF. This rearrangement joins TRBV20-1 to TRBJ2-5; D ambiguous. Germline V gene lookup returns CDR1 DFQATT and CDR2 SNEGSKA (reference sequence). This CDR3 contains 12 residues. The V and J ends lost 2 bases and 4 bases respectively, with 8 bases between them.

This chain connects TRBV20-1 to TRBJ1-5; 7 bases map to TRBD1. Losses at the gene ends were 1 base for V and 3 bases for J; bases not matched to a gene: 6. Looked up from germline, CDR1 is DFQATT and CDR2 is SNEGSKA (reference sequence). This CDR3 region has 15 residues. CDR3 amino acids: CSARGTGTPNQPQHF. The CDR3 coding sequence is TGCAGTGCTAGAGGGACAGGAACCCCCAATCAGCCCCAGCATTTT.

The rearrangement links TRBV12-3 or TRBV12-4 to TRBJ2-3; 10 bases line up with TRBD2. The CDR3 is made up of 20 amino acids. J lost 0 bases, V lost 5 bases, and 17 bases had no gene match. This CDR3 is CASSGRGRLAGASSTDTQYF. The CDR3 DNA sequence: TGTGCCAGCAGTGGCCGGGGCCGCCTAGCGGGGGCCTCTAGCACAGATACGCAGTATTTT.

The chain has TRBV20-1 and TRBJ1-1, with D unclear. V lost 0 bases to trimming and J lost 0 bases, with 14 bases between them. The length of the CDR3 is 16 residues. Germline V lookup: CDR1 DFQATT, CDR2 SNEGSKA (reference sequence). CDR3 protein: CSARDQTERMNTEAFF. The CDR3 coding sequence is TGCAGTGCTAGAGATCAGACCGAGAGGATGAACACTGAAGCTTTCTTT.

This clonotype was counted between two and nine times. CDR3 bases: TGTGCCAGTAGTATAGTGCCCCAGCGGGGGGGCCTCAATGAGCAGTTCTTC. Translated: CASSIVPQRGGLNEQFF. The rearrangement joins TRBV19 to TRBJ2-1; TRBD2 agrees at 10 bases. CDR3 length: 17 residues. CDR1 is LNHDA, CDR2 SQIVND, per germline (reference sequence). J was trimmed by 6 bases and V by 1 base; bases with no gene match: 9.

This rearrangement joins TRBV30 to TRBJ2-1, with a possible D match to TRBD1 (5 bases). Trimming took off 8 bases at V and 7 bases at J, with 18 bases between the two ends. Germline loops: CDR1 GTSNPN, CDR2 SVGIG (reference sequence). CDR3 length: 13 amino acids. CDR3: CAGLGKGPNEQFF. In DNA form, the CDR3 reads TGTGCCGGTCTTGGAAAGGGGCCGAATGAGCAGTTCTTC.

The chain is built from TRBV7-2 and TRBJ2-5, with 8 bases lining up with TRBD1. Per germline, CDR1 SGHTA and CDR2 FQGNSA. V trimming: 4 bases; J trimming: 7 bases; junction bases outside the gene matches: 5. This CDR3 has 13 amino acids. The CDR3 loop reads CASSWVGTGTQYF. The CDR3 nucleotides are TGTGCCAGCAGCTGGGTGGGGACAGGGACCCAGTACTTC. Filled out from reference TRBV7-2 and TRBJ2-5, the complete variable domain reads GAGVSQSPSNKVTEKGKDVELRCDPISGHTALYWYRQSLGQGLEFLIYFQGNSAPDKSGLPSDRFSAERTGGSVSTLTIQRTQQEDSAVYLCASSWVGTGTQYFGPGTRLLVL.

There are a few counts of this clonotype. V is TRBV28 and J is TRBJ2-7; 12 bases are shared with TRBD1. The CDR3 sequence is 14 residues long. CDR1 is MDHEN and CDR2 is SYDVKM in the germline V gene. V dropped 6 bases and J dropped 6; count of bases not matched to a gene: 6. As DNA, the CDR3 is TGTGCCAGCAGGACCGGGACAGGGGGCGCCGAGCAGTACTTC. Translating gives CASRTGTGGAEQYF.